This T cell receptor beta chain was documented in a study of spatial heterogeneity in lung cancer. About this clonotype itself: Its antigen remains unidentified.

This CDR3 is 16 amino acids long. V lost 7 bases and J lost 2, with 19 bases in between. From germline, CDR1 is SGHTA and CDR2 FQGNSA. General observations from the study: There were more appearances of ubiquitous expanded tumor TCRs in blood at resection than at follow-up.

MiXCR was run by TCRdb on the 5' RACE reads, yielding one entry per CDR3 protein. The table lists over 15,000 distinct CDR3 sequences, about a fifth of them singletons. Documented time point: blood at routine non-recurrence follow-up after resection. The genes are TRBV7-2 and TRBJ2-3; tentatively, D is TRBD1 or TRBD2 (6 bases each). The sequencing used PBMCs, collected at follow-up. This clonotype was sampled from a male donor with early-stage non-small cell lung cancer. CDR3 protein: CASNKGGMYDTDTQYF. CDR3 nucleotide sequence: TGTGCCAGCAATAAGGGGGGCATGTATGACACAGATACGCAGTATTTT.